The rows below give T cell receptor beta chains drawn from one sample of a study of shared clonotypes between healthy human individuals. Sequencing was performed with immunoSEQ multiplex PCR; in TCRdb, only in-frame clones are kept and a portion is missing. The sample has about 680,000 clones, under 80% seen once. Sequenced material: memory CD4+ T cells sorted from blood. The receptors stem from a woman between 25 and 40 years old in good health. CDR3s include the opening cysteine and the closing phenylalanine or tryptophan.

v_call cdr3_aa
TRBV6-6 CASSGQADGELFF
TRBV14 CASSQALRGDEQFF
TRBV6-6 CASSYSNRPDTQYF
TRBV4-1 CASSQDPVAAFGKTQYF
TRBV29-1 CSGTRDMNTEAFF
TRBV30 CAWSSAYEQYF
TRBV7-9 CASSPSGDMQYF
TRBV11-2 CASSPGTGRRTGELFF
TRBV10-1 CASSGRVAGLNEQFF
TRBV5-6 CASSLRGQTYEQYF
TRBV7-8 CASSLAVGQRYEQYF
TRBV6-1 CASEQGNTDTQYF
TRBV4-1 CASSQDSWMDTGELFF
TRBV9 CASSVSWGNTEAFF
TRBV15 CATSRDALDSPSHEQYF
TRBV25-1 CAIQAQGGKAFF
TRBV4-2 CASSQGEGGANQPQHF
TRBV5-1 CASSLGRATPRNTEAFF
TRBV11-2 CASSPRGNPNTEAFF
TRBV15 CATSRDGASYEQYF
TRBV19 CASSTRQTYGYTF
TRBV7-2 CASSNTGAPYEQYF
TRBV28 CASSATRTSGRNEQYF
TRBV2 CASSLAPSGGQNIQYF
TRBV7-3 CASSTSGTVYGYTF
TRBV30 CAGRGDPDTQYF
TRBV15 CATSRDPLRYQETQYF
TRBV29-1 CSVQGLAGSDTGELFF
TRBV19 CASGGGSDTQYF
TRBV5-1 CASSSNTGGYTEAFF
TRBV5-6 CASSLVGTGGETQYF
TRBV6-5 CASSPQAGGSYEQYF
TRBV5-1 CASSPGTGDGFQETQYF
TRBV30 CAWSMGGIAREQFF
TRBV11-2 CASSPQGAVYEQYF
TRBV6-6 CASSYSGPWTEAFF
TRBV7-9 CASSQPGDTEAFF
TRBV19 CASTTLGANLWNEQFF
TRBV2 CASSDQRVGNQPQHF
TRBV18 CASSPQRLEPLYF
TRBV9 CASSVGLAEQNTGELFF
TRBV10-2 CASSEGAAEKLFF
TRBV9 CASSVGGTSYNEQFF
TRBV5-6 CASSPDSPAGGYTF
TRBV2 CASNFQGYEQFF
TRBV27 CASSLIAYAGSSSTDTQYF
TRBV5-4 CASSPDRRGNTIYF
TRBV11-2 CASSRRRGPSYNEQFF
TRBV7-6 CASSLEVGRTQYF
TRBV27 CASSLGPLGSTEAFF
TRBV7-8 CASRAIGAQETQYF
TRBV10-2 CASKEGLIDRGGGYTF
TRBV7-9 CASSFGNYEQYF
TRBV11-2 CASSSSGTPGNTIYF
TRBV5-8 CASSLEPAGHGNTIYF
TRBV7-3 CASSTGSDTEAFF
TRBV28 CASSRDPQGQYF